Presented here are 20 T cell receptor beta chains from one specimen sequenced in a study of T-cell reconstitution after alpha-beta-depleted transplantation in children. Unique molecular identifiers were used in preparing the TCRbeta library. TCRdb redid the calling of the PCR reads with MiXCR, one entry per CDR3 protein. The sample holds fewer than 750,000 distinct CDR3 sequences, more than 20% seen once. The source was PBMCs, mostly from graft donor cells, collected 360 days after TCRalphabeta/CD19-depleted stem cell transplant. These receptors came from a boy under two years old who had a stem cell transplant for acute myeloid leukemia, so the T cells may come from the graft donor.

The chain couples TRBV4-1 to TRBJ2-1; D could derive from TRBD1 or TRBD2 (6 bases each). Between the trimmed V and J ends, which lost 0 bases and 10 bases, there was a span of 10 bases. Germline-derived CDR1 and CDR2 are MGHRA and YSYEKL. The CDR3 has 13 amino acids. DNA of the CDR3: TGCGCCAGCAGCCAAGAGGGGGGCAGGGAGCAGTTCTTC. Translation: CASSQEGGREQFF.

V and J are TRBV12-3 or TRBV12-4 and TRBJ1-6; D is uncertain. The CDR3 is made up of 14 amino acids. Trimming shortened V by 6 bases and J by 7 bases, and 13 bases separated the two germline ends. CDR3 coding DNA: TGTGCCAGCAGCCCGCAGGAAGAGAATTCACCCCTCCACTTT. Protein sequence: CASSPQEENSPLHF.

The sample holds many counts of this clonotype. The rearrangement joins TRBV12-3 or TRBV12-4 to TRBJ1-1; TRBD1 agrees at 7 bases. Trimming removed 6 bases from V and 1 base from J; junction bases left unmatched: 11. The CDR3 runs 16 residues. The CDR3 is CASSHLPGQQNTEAFF. Here the CDR3 DNA reads TGTGCCAGCAGCCACCTTCCGGGACAGCAGAACACTGAAGCTTTCTTT.

This clonotype was detected a few times. V gene TRBV5-1 combines with J gene TRBJ1-1, with 7 bases identical to TRBD1. The CDR3 spans 15 residues. Trimming at V came to 4 bases and at J to 1 base, leaving 7 bases not matched to a gene. CDR1 SGHRS and CDR2 YFSETQ come from the germline V gene. As DNA, the CDR3 is TGCGCCAGCAGCGGAGCCGGGACAGCGAACACTGAAGCTTTCTTT. It is translated as CASSGAGTANTEAFF.

In its sample, this clonotype was seen once. This sequence joins TRBV11-3 and TRBJ2-4; no reliable D call. The CDR3 is 14 amino acids. In germline, CDR1 is SGHNT, CDR2 YENEEA. Between the trimmed V and J ends, which lost 1 base and 5 bases, there was a span of 9 bases. The chain's CDR3 is CASSLGAEENIQYF. The CDR3 nucleotides read TGTGCCAGCAGCTTAGGGGCGGAAGAAAACATTCAGTACTTC.

V gene TRBV6-5 combines with J gene TRBJ2-7, with D tentatively TRBD2 (5 bases). The V gene lost 0 bases and the J gene lost 5 bases, with 14 bases spanning the gap. The CDR3 spans 15 residues. From germline, CDR1 is MNHEY and CDR2 SVGAGI. The chain's CDR3 is CASSYSFYEGNEQYF. CDR3 DNA sequence: TGTGCCAGCAGTTACTCTTTTTATGAGGGAAACGAGCAGTACTTC.

The chain links TRBV20-1 to TRBJ2-1; 7 positions match TRBD1. There are 16 residues in the CDR3. The V gene's germline CDR1 is DFQATT and CDR2 SNEGSKA (reference sequence). Trimming at V came to 1 base and at J to 4 bases, leaving 10 bases not matched to a gene. The DNA of the CDR3 is TGCAGTGCTAGAGCTCGACACAGGGGTGATTACAATGAGCAGTTCTTC. Protein product: CSARARHRGDYNEQFF.

This sequence joins TRBV4-1 and TRBJ2-7; D possibly corresponds to TRBD2 (5 bases). Germline V CDR1 and CDR2: MGHRA, YSYEKL. The CDR3 totals 14 residues. V was shortened by 8 bases and J by 5 bases, with 19 bases between the two germline ends. The CDR3 DNA reads as TGCGCCAGCTTTCGAAGACTACGGGATAACGAGCAGTACGTC. Its translation is CASFRRLRDNEQYV.

At least ten counts were recorded for this clonotype. This chain's CDR3 is CASSLRGHRLAKNIQYF. CDR3 nucleotides: TGTGCCAGCAGCCTGAGAGGGCACAGATTAGCCAAAAACATTCAGTACTTC. This rearrangement joins TRBV7-2 to TRBJ2-4; D is perhaps TRBD2 (5 bases). Trimming cost V 5 bases and J 0 bases, with 17 bases left between them. Germline V gene data show CDR1 as SGHTA and CDR2 as FQGNSA. This CDR3 contains 17 residues.

The chain has TRBV20-1 and TRBJ2-1; a weak D match, TRBD2 (7 bases). V was clipped by 3 bases and J by 7 bases, with 16 bases between them. The V gene's germline CDR1 is DFQATT and CDR2 SNEGSKA (reference sequence). The CDR3 covers 14 residues. The CDR3, as DNA: TGCAGTGCTAGGGACAGAATGGGGGGGAATGAGCAGTTCTTC. It specifies CSARDRMGGNEQFF.

This clonotype was seen repeatedly, ten times or more. V and J are TRBV19 and TRBJ1-6, with D possibly matching TRBD1 (6 bases). The germline V gene encodes CDR1 LNHDA and CDR2 SQIVND (reference sequence). The CDR3 sequence is 15 residues long. V lost 3 bases, J lost 3 bases, and 9 bases lay in between. CDR3 DNA: TGTGCCAGTAGTATCGACAGGTTCTATAATTCACCCCTCCACTTT. Amino acid sequence: CASSIDRFYNSPLHF.

The gene calls are TRBV27 and TRBJ1-1; D unresolved. Germline V lookup: CDR1 MNHEY, CDR2 SMNVEV (reference sequence). CDR3 length: 14 residues. The V and J ends lost 6 bases and 2 bases respectively, with 13 bases between them. The CDR3 nucleotides are TGTGCCAGCAGCCTCATGGCCCCCAACACTGAAGCTTTCTTT. Its translation: CASSLMAPNTEAFF.

This clonotype came up many times. V is TRBV24-1 and J is TRBJ2-1; 7 bases fit TRBD1. Germline values: CDR1 KGHDR, CDR2 SFDVKD. This CDR3 spans 16 amino acids. V shed 5 bases and J 0 bases; nucleotides not matched to a gene: 6. The DNA of the CDR3 is TGTGCCACCAGTGGCAAGACAGGGAGCTCCTACAATGAGCAGTTCTTC. This gives the protein CATSGKTGSSYNEQFF.

This clonotype was seen more than once but under ten times. V is TRBV21-1 and J is TRBJ2-7; the tabulated D call, TRBD2, remains unverified against the DNA. TRBV21-1 is deemed a pseudogene. The CDR3 has 13 residues. In DNA, the CDR3 is TGTGCCAGCAGCAAAGGGGGAGCCTACGAGCAGTACGTC. Translated, it gives CASSKGGAYEQYV.

This chain joins TRBV20-1 and TRBJ1-2; D uncertain. Between the trimmed V and J ends, which lost 5 bases and 3 bases, there was a span of 7 bases. There are 11 residues in the CDR3. The germline CDR1 and CDR2 sequences are DFQATT and SNEGSKA (reference sequence). CDR3 sequence (DNA): TGCAGTGCTCTTTCCGACTATGGCTACACCTTC. It specifies CSALSDYGYTF.

This clonotype appeared many times. The rearrangement links TRBV12-3 or TRBV12-4 to TRBJ2-2; D is possibly TRBD2 (5 bases). V lost 5 bases and J 4 bases, leaving 14 bases between the germline ends. The CDR3 runs 15 residues. In DNA, the CDR3 is TGTGCCAGCAGTCCCGGGGAAAGGGCCACCGGGGAGCTGTTTTTT. Encoded protein: CASSPGERATGELFF.

This clonotype has a count of ten or more. The gene calls are TRBV20-1 and TRBJ1-4; D unclear. CDR1 and CDR2 from the germline V gene are DFQATT and SNEGSKA (reference sequence). The germline V and J ends were trimmed by 0 bases and 8 bases, with 4 bases remaining between them. The CDR3 totals 11 residues. In DNA form, the CDR3 reads TGCAGTGCTAGAGATCGCGAAAAACTGTTTTTT. This gives the protein CSARDREKLFF.

This clonotype was counted at least ten times. The J gene is TRBJ2-5, the V gene TRBV20-1, with TRBD2 matching over 9 bases. Trimming removed 6 bases from V and 5 bases from J; junction bases left unmatched: 4. CDR3 length equals 12 residues. Germline values: CDR1 DFQATT, CDR2 SNEGSKA (reference sequence). Here the CDR3 DNA reads TGCAGTGCCCGCGGACTAGCGGAGACCCAGTACTTC. It codes for CSARGLAETQYF.

Regarding this clonotype: The conserved closing phenylalanine or tryptophan is absent in this CDR3, likely reflecting a read error. The chain carries TRBV5-1 and TRBJ2-6; 7 nucleotides line up with TRBD1. Trimming took 4 bases from V and 2 from J; bases not matched to a gene: 3. This CDR3 comprises 15 residues. Germline CDR1 and CDR2: SGHRS and YFSETQ. The CDR3 bases are TGCGCCAGCAGCGTCACAGGGGCTGGGGCCAACGTCCTGACTCTC. This codes for CASSVTGAGANVLTL.

This clonotype showed up just a few times. The V and J genes are TRBV20-1 and TRBJ1-6, with 9 bases lining up with TRBD1. V was clipped by 0 bases and J by 2 bases; unmatched bases: 20. Germline loops: CDR1 DFQATT, CDR2 SNEGSKA (reference sequence). The CDR3 is 22 residues long. This CDR3 reads CSARDRGRKGQGVYAYNSPLHF. The CDR3 nucleotides read TGCAGTGCTAGAGATCGGGGGCGCAAGGGACAGGGTGTGTACGCCTATAATTCACCCCTCCACTTT.